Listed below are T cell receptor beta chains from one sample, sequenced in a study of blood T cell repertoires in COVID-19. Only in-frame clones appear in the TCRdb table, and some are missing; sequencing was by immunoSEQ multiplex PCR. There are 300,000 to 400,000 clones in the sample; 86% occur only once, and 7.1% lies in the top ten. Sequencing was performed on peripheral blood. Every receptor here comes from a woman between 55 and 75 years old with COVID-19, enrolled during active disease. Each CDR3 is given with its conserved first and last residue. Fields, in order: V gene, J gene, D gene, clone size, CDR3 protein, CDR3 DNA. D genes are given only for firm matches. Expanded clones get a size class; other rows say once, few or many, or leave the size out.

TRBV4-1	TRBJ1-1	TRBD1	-	CASSQDPGGAWTEAFF	TGCGCCAGCAGCCAAGATCCAGGGGGCGCTTGGACTGAAGCTTTCTTT
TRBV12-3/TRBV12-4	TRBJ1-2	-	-	CASSRDTNYGYTF	TGTGCCAGCAGCCGGGACACAAACTATGGCTACACCTTC
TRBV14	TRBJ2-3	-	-	CASSEIPGNTQYF	TGTGCCAGCAGTGAAATCCCCGGGAACACGCAGTATTTT
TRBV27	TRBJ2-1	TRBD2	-	CASSHGTTNNEQFF	TGTGCCAGCAGTCACGGGACTACCAACAATGAGCAGTTCTTC
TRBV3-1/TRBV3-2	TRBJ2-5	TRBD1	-	CASSRGPQETQYF	TGTGCCAGCAGCAGGGGGCCCCAAGAGACCCAGTACTTC
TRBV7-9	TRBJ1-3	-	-	CAISQGISGNTIYF	TGTGCCATCAGCCAGGGGATCTCTGGAAACACCATATATTTT
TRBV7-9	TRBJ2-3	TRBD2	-	CASSSRSGGPTDTQYF	TGTGCCAGCAGTTCTAGGAGCGGGGGCCCGACAGATACGCAGTATTTT
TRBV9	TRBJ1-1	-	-	CASSVGGPFNTEAFF	TGTGCCAGCAGCGTAGGTGGCCCTTTTAACACTGAAGCTTTCTTT
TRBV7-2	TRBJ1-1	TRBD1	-	CASSPGQAGSGEAFF	TGTGCCAGCAGCCCCGGACAGGCCGGGTCGGGGGAAGCTTTCTTT
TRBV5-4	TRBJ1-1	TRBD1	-	CASSLKNRGNTEAFF	TGTGCCAGCAGCTTGAAGAACAGGGGGAACACTGAAGCTTTCTTT
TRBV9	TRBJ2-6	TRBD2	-	CASSGLNSGGAAGANVLTF	TGTGCCAGCAGCGGCCTCAATAGCGGGGGGGCCGCTGGGGCCAACGTCCTGACTTTC
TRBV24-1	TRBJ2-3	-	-	CATSDLSPLTASTDTQYF	TGTGCCACCAGTGATTTGTCCCCTCTAACCGCTAGCACAGATACGCAGTATTTT
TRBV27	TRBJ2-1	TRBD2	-	CASCMGGGAFNEQFF	TGTGCCAGCTGCATGGGCGGGGGGGCCTTTAATGAGCAGTTCTTC
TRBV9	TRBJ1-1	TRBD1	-	CASSAGTGDTEAFF	TGTGCCAGCAGCGCCGGGACAGGGGACACTGAAGCTTTCTTT
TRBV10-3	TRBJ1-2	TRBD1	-	CAISWTGDNGYTF	TGTGCCATCAGTTGGACAGGGGACAATGGCTACACCTTC
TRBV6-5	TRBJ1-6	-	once	CASSLRSLHF	TGTGCCAGCAGTTTGAGATCCCTCCACTTT
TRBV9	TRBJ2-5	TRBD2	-	CASSVEVLAGDQETQYF	TGTGCCAGCAGCGTAGAGGTACTAGCGGGGGACCAAGAGACCCAGTACTTC
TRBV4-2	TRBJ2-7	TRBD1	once	CASSQVDQGASYEQYF	TGTGCCAGCAGCCAAGTGGACCAGGGGGCGTCGTACGAGCAGTACTTC
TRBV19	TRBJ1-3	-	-	CASSMPRRDSGNTIYF	TGTGCCAGTAGTATGCCCCGCAGGGACTCCGGAAACACCATATATTTT
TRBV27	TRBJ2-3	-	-	CAGRPRSTDTQYF	TGTGCCGGGAGGCCCAGAAGCACAGATACGCAGTATTTT
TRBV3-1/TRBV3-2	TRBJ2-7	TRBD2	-	CASSPPPERGTISYEQYF	TGTGCCAGCAGCCCCCCTCCAGAGCGGGGGACGATCTCCTACGAGCAGTACTTC
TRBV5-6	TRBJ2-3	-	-	CASSLLQGVTDTQYF	TGTGCCAGCAGCTTGTTACAGGGAGTAACAGATACGCAGTATTTT
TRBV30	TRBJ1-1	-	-	CAWSVSHFTEAFF	TGTGCCTGGAGTGTTAGCCATTTCACTGAAGCTTTCTTT
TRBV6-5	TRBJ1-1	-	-	CASSYSDRNTEAFF	TGTGCCAGCAGTTACTCTGATAGGAACACTGAAGCTTTCTTT
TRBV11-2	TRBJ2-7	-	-	CASSARYEQYF	TGTGCCAGCAGTGCTAGATACGAGCAGTACTTC
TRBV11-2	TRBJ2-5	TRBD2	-	CASSLLGLAGGGNQETQYF	TGTGCCAGCAGCTTATTGGGACTAGCGGGGGGCGGGAACCAAGAGACCCAGTACTTC
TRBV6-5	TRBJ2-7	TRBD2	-	CASSGGDPEQYF	TGTGCCAGTAGCGGGGGGGACCCCGAGCAGTACTTC
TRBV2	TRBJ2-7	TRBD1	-	CASSGVGGSSYEQYF	TGTGCCAGCAGTGGGGTAGGGGGCAGCTCCTACGAGCAGTACTTC
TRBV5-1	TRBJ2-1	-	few	CASGSRGNEQFF	TGCGCCAGCGGATCCCGGGGGAATGAGCAGTTCTTC
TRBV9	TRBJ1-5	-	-	CASSSGGGAKQPQHF	TGTGCCAGCAGCTCAGGCGGGGGGGCCAAGCAGCCCCAGCATTTT
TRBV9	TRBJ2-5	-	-	CASSPVRGAGRYQETQYF	TGTGCCAGCAGCCCAGTCCGGGGGGCGGGCCGATACCAAGAGACCCAGTACTTC
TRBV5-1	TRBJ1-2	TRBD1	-	CASSLGDRGFGGYTF	TGCGCCAGCAGCTTGGGGGACAGGGGTTTCGGTGGCTACACCTTC
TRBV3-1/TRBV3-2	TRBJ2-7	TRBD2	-	CASSQESSGGAPYEQYF	TGTGCCAGCAGCCAAGAGTCGAGCGGGGGGGCGCCCTACGAGCAGTACTTC
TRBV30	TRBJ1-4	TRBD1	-	CAWRAPRTGATNEKLFF	TGTGCCTGGAGGGCCCCCCGGACAGGAGCAACTAATGAAAAACTGTTTTTT
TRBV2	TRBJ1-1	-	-	CASSVQANTEAFF	TGTGCCAGCAGTGTACAGGCTAACACTGAAGCTTTCTTT
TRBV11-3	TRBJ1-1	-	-	CASSKQGGTEAFF	TGTGCCAGCAGCAAGCAGGGCGGCACTGAAGCTTTCTTT
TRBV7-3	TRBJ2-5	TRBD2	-	CASSLAGGARKTQYF	TGTGCCAGCAGCTTAGCCGGGGGGGCACGGAAGACCCAGTACTTC
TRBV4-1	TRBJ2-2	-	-	CASSHPQGGGELFF	TGCGCCAGCAGCCACCCCCAGGGAGGCGGGGAGCTGTTTTTT
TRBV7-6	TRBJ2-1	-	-	CASSPGGRGPYNEQFF	TGTGCCAGCAGCCCCGGGGGGCGGGGGCCCTACAATGAGCAGTTCTTC
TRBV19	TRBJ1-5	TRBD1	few	CASAGGAGNQPQHF	TGTGCCAGTGCAGGGGGCGCGGGCAATCAGCCCCAGCATTTT
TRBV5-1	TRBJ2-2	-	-	CASSLAGELFF	TGCGCCAGCAGCTTGGCTGGGGAGCTGTTTTTT
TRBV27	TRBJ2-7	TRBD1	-	CASKETGGEGHYEQYF	TGTGCCAGCAAGGAGACAGGGGGAGAAGGTCATTACGAGCAGTACTTC
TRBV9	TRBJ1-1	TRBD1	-	CASSAGQGALDTEAFF	TGTGCCAGCAGCGCCGGACAGGGGGCTTTGGACACTGAAGCTTTCTTT
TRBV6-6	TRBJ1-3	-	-	CASRYRGDTGNTIYF	TGTGCCAGCAGATATAGGGGTGACACTGGAAACACCATATATTTT
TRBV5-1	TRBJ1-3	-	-	CASSLQGISGNTIYF	TGCGCCAGCAGCTTGCAGGGGATTTCTGGAAACACCATATATTTT
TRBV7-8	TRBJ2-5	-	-	CASSLAGGRETQYF	TGTGCCAGCAGCTTAGCGGGGGGGCGGGAGACCCAGTACTTC
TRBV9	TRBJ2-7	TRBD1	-	CASSPKHIAGGEQYF	TGTGCCAGCAGCCCCAAGCACATCGCAGGGGGCGAGCAGTACTTC
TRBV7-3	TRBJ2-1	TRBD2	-	CASSGTSGVNEQFF	TGTGCCAGCAGCGGGACTAGCGGGGTAAATGAGCAGTTCTTC
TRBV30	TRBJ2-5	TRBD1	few	CAWSVRQGVQETQYF	TGTGCCTGGAGTGTAAGACAGGGGGTACAAGAGACCCAGTACTTC
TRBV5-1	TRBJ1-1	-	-	CASSTQGNTEAFF	TGCGCCAGCAGCACACAGGGGAACACTGAAGCTTTCTTT